This T cell receptor beta chain was recovered during a study of control samples from healthy donors and cancer patients. This CDR3 comprises 16 residues. J was trimmed by 10 bases and V by 1 base; bases with no gene match: 13. CDR1 is MDHEN, CDR2 SYDVKM, per germline. Libraries were prepared by immunoSEQ multiplex PCR; TCRdb keeps only in-frame clonotypes and omits some of them. Of 150,000 to 160,000 clones in the sample, approximately 94% were seen once. The chain has TRBV28 and TRBJ1-2, with 9 bases matching TRBD1. The clonotype comes from a middle-aged man in good health. Sequencing was carried out using blood. The CDR3 region is CASSLSFHGTGSAYTF. CDR3 nucleotides: TGTGCCAGCAGTTTATCGTTTCACGGGACAGGGAGCGCCTACACCTTC.